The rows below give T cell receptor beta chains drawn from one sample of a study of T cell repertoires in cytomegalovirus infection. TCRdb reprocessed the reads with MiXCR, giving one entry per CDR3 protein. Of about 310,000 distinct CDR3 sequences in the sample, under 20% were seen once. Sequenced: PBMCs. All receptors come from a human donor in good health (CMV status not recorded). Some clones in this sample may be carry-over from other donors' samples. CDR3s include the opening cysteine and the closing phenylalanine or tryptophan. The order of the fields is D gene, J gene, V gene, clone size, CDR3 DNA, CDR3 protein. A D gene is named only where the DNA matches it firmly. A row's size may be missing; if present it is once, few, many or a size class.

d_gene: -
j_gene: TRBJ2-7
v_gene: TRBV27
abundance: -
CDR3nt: TGTGCCAGCAGTTCTCGAGGGCCCTACGAGCAGTACTTC
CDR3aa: CASSSRGPYEQYF

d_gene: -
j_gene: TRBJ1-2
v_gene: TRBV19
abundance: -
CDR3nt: TGTGCCAGTAGTGGAGATTTGCAGGGCGTGAACTATGGCTACACCTTC
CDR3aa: CASSGDLQGVNYGYTF

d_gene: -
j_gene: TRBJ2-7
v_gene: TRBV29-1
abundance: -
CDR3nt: TGCAGCGTTGCAGTAGGGATCTACGAGCAGTACTTC
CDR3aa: CSVAVGIYEQYF

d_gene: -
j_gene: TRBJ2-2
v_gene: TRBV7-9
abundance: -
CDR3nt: TGTGCCAGCCGAGAGGGATACTCGAACACCGGGGAGCTGTTTTTT
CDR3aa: CASREGYSNTGELFF

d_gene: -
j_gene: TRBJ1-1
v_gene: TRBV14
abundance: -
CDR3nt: TGTGCCAGCAGCCAAGTCGGGAAGAAATCAGCTTTCTTT
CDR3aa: CASSQVGKKSAFF

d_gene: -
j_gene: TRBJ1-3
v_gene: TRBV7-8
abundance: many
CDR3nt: TGTGCCAGCAGCTTAGCGCGGGGGCAGGGAAACACCATATATTTT
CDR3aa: CASSLARGQGNTIYF

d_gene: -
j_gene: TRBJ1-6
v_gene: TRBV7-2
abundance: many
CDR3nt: TGTGCCAGCAGCCGTGAGGAATTTTTTAGGAATAATTCACCCCTCCACTTT
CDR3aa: CASSREEFFRNNSPLHF

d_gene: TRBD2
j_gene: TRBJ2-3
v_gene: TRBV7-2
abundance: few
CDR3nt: TGTGCCAGCAGCGCCGGGACTAGCGGGGGTTGGGATACGCAGTATTTT
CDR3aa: CASSAGTSGGWDTQYF

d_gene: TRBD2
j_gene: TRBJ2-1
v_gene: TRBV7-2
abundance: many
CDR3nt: TGTGCCAGCCAATGGTCGCGGGGGAGGTCCAATGAGCAGTTCTTC
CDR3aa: CASQWSRGRSNEQFF

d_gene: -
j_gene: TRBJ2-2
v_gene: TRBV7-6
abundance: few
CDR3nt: TGTGCCAGCACCGCCCGCGGGGAGCTGTTTTTT
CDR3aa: CASTARGELFF